This TCR beta chain emerged from a study of shared T cell receptors in the human thymus. Only in-frame clones appear in the TCRdb table, and some are missing; sequencing was by immunoSEQ multiplex PCR. This table holds over 650,000 clones, 70% to 90% found once. Trimming removed 3 bases from V and 2 bases from J, with 12 bases in between. The CDR3 sequence is 15 residues long. Germline CDR1 PRHDT, CDR2 FYEKMQ (reference sequence). These same data were also listed under a study on human thymus T cells. According to that study: Donors were healthy Finnish babies undergoing corrective operations for congenital heart defects. From resections taken during corrective heart surgery, the thymus tissue was obtained. An apparent bias in V and J gene usage was seen in thymic and blood repertoires. The related literature has documented a marked overlap of thymic repertoires among unrelated individuals.

The TCR originated in a boy younger than two with a congenital heart defect. This rearrangement joins TRBV13 to TRBJ2-3; the D gene is possibly TRBD2 (6 bases). Source material: thymocytes. CDR3 nucleotide sequence: TGTGCCAGCAGCTTTTCGGGGGTTCCCACAGATACGCAGTATTTT. Amino acids: CASSFSGVPTDTQYF. Based on the CDR3 plus reference TRBV13 and TRBJ2-3, the full variable domain is AAGVIQSPRHLIKEKRETATLKCYPIPRHDTVYWYQQGPGQDPQFLISFYEKMQSDKGSIPDRFSAQQFSDYHSELNMSSLELGDSALYFCASSFSGVPTDTQYFGPGTRLTVL.